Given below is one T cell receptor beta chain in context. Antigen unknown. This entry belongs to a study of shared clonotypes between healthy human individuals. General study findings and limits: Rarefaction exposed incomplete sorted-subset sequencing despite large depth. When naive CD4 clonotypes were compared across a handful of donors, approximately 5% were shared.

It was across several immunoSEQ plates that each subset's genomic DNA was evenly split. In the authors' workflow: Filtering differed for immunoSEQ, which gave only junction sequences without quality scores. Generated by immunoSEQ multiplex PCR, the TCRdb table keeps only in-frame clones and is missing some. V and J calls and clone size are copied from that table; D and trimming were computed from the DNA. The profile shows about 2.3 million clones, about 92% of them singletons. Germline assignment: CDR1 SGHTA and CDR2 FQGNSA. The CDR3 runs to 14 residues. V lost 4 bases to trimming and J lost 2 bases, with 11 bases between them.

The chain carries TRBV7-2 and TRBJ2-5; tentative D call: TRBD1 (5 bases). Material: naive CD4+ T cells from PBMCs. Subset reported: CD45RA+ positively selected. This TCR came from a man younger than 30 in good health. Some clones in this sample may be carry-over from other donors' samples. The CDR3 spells CASSWAGPQETQYF. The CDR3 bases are TGTGCCAGCAGCTGGGCAGGGCCACAAGAGACCCAGTACTTC.